Described below is a single T cell receptor beta chain sequence and its context. This specimen belongs to a study of blood T cells in healthy people across ages. Using a J-beta primer mix together with a sample-barcoded 5' primer, a second PCR was run for about 6 to 12 cycles. TCRdb redid the calling of the 5' RACE reads with MiXCR, one entry per CDR3 protein. The sample gives some 1.8 million distinct CDR3 sequences, approximately 39% of which show up once; about 23% is in the top ten. In germline, CDR1 is SGHDT, CDR2 YYEEEE. The CDR3 contains 15 residues. V shed 7 bases and J shed 8 bases, with 24 bases lying between them.

Input material: blood. The rearrangement uses TRBV5-6 and TRBJ1-2; D is possibly TRBD1 (5 bases). This clonotype was obtained from a human donor in good health. The CDR3 loop is CASASRETDLLGYTF. The CDR3 nucleotides read TGTGCCAGCGCATCGAGAGAGACAGACCTGCTCGGCTACACCTTC.